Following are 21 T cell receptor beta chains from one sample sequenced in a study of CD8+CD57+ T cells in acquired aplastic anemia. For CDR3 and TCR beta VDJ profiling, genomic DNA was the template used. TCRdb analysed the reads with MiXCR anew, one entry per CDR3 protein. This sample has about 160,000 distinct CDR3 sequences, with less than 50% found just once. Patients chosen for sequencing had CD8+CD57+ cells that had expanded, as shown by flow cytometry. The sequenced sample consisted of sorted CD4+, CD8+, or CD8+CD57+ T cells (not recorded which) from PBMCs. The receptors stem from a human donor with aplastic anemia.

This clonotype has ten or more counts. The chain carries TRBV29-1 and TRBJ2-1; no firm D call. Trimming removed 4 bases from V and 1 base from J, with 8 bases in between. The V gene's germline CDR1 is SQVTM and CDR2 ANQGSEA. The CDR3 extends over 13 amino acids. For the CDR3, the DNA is TGCAGCGTTGTCCCCGCGTCCTACAATGAGCAGTTCTTC. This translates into CSVVPASYNEQFF.

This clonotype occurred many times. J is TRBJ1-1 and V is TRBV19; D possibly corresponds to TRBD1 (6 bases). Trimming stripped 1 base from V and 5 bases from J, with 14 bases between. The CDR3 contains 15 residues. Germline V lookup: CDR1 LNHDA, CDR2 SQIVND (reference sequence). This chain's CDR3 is CASSIVPGARTEAFF. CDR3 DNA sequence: TGTGCCAGTAGTATAGTCCCGGGGGCGCGGACTGAAGCTTTCTTT.

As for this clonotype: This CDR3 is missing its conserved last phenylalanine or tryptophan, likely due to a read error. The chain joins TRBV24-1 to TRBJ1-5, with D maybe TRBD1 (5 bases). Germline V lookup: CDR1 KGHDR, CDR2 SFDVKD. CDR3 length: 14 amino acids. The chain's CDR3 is CAASDRGGNQPQHY. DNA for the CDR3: TGTGCCGCCAGTGATCGGGGGGGAAATCAGCCCCAGCATTAT.

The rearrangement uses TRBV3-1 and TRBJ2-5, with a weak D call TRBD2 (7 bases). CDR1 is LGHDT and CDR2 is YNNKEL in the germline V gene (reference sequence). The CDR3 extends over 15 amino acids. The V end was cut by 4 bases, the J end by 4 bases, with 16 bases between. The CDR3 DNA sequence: TGTGCCAGCAGCCCTTACGGGGGGCGCGGAGAGACCCAGTACTTC. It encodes CASSPYGGRGETQYF.

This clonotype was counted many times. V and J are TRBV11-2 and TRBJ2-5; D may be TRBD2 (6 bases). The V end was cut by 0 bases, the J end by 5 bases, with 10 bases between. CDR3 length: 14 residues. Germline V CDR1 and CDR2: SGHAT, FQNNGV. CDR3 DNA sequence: TGTGCCAGCAGCTTAGAGGCTAGCGTTGAGACCCAGTACTTC. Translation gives CASSLEASVETQYF.

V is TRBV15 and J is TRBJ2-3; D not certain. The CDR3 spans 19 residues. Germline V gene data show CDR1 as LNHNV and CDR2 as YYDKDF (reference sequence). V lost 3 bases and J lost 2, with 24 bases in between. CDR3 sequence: CATSSHFGVGKVLTDTQYF. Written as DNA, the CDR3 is TGTGCCACCAGCAGCCATTTTGGAGTGGGAAAGGTCCTCACAGATACGCAGTATTTT.

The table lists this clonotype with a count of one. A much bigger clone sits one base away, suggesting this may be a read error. CDR3 protein: CASNSSDRKDIQYF. The CDR3 DNA reads TGCGCCAGCAACTCCTCGGACAGAAAAGACATTCAGTACTTC. The J gene is TRBJ2-4, the V gene TRBV5-1, with a tentative D call TRBD1 (6 bases). V shed 6 bases and J shed 8 bases, with 18 bases lying between them. The CDR3 spans 14 residues. Germline-derived CDR1 and CDR2 are SGHRS and YFSETQ.

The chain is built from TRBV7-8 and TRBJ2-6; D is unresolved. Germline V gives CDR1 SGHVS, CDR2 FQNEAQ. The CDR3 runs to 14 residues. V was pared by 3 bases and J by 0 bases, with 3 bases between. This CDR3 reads CASSFHSGANVLTF. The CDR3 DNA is TGTGCCAGCAGCTTTCACTCTGGGGCCAACGTCCTGACTTTC.

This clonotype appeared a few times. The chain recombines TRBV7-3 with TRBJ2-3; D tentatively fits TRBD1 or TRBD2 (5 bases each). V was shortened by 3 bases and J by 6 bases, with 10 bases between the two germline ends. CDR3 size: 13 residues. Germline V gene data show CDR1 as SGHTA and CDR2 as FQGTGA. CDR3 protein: CASSFGTADTQYF. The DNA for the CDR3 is TGTGCCAGCAGCTTTGGGACGGCGGATACGCAGTATTTT.

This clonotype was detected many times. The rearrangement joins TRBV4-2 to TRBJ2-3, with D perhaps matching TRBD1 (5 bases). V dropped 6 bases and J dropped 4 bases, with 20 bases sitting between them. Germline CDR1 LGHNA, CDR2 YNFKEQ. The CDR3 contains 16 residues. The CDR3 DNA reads TGTGCCAGCAGGGAAAGCATAACCCAGGGTCCAGATACGCAGTATTTT. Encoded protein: CASRESITQGPDTQYF.

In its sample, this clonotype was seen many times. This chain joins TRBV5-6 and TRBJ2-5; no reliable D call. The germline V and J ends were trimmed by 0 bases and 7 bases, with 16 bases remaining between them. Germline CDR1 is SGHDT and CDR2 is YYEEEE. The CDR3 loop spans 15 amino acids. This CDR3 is CASSLAAIVGRTQYF. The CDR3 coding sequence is TGTGCCAGCAGCTTGGCCGCCATTGTGGGTCGGACCCAGTACTTC.

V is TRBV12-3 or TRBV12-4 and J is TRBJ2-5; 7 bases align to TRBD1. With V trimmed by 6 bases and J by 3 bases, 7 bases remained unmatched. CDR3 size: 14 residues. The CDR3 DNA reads TGTGCCAGCAGATCCAGACAGGGCAAAGAGACCCAGTACTTC. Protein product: CASRSRQGKETQYF.

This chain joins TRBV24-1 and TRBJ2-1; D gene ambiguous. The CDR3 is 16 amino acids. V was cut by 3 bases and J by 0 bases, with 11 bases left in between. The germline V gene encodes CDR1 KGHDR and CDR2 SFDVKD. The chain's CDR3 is CATSDPLRSSYNEQFF. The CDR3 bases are TGTGCCACCAGTGATCCCCTCCGAAGCTCCTACAATGAGCAGTTCTTC.

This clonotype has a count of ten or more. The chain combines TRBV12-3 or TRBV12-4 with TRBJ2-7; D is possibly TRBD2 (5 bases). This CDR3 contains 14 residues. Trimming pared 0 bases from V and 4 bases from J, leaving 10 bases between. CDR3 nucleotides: TGTGCCAGCAGTTTAGCTTCTAGCTGGTACGAGCAGTACTTC. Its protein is CASSLASSWYEQYF.

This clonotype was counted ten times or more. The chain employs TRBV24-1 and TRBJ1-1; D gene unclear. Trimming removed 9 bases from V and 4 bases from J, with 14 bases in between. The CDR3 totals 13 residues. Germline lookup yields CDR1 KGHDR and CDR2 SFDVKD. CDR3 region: CATRPSGGTEAFF. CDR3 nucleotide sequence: TGTGCCACCCGCCCGTCGGGCGGCACTGAAGCTTTCTTT.

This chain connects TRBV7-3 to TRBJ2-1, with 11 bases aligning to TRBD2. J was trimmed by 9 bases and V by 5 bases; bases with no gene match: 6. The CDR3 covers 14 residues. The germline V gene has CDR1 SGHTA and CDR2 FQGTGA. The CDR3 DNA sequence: TGTGCCAGCAGCCTTAGCGGGAGGGCCGGTGAGCAGTTCTTC. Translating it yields CASSLSGRAGEQFF.

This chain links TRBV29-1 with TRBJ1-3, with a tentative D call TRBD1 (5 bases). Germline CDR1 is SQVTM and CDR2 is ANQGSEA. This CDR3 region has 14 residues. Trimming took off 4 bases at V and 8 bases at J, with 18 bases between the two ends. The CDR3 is CSVGVGDSLDTIYF. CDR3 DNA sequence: TGCAGCGTTGGGGTGGGGGACTCGCTGGACACCATATATTTT.

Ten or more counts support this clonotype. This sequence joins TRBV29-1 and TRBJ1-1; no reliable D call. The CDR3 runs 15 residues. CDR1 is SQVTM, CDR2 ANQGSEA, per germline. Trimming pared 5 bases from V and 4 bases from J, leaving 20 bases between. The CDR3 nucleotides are TGCAGCGTTATTATTGGGCAACAAAGTGGCACTGAAGCTTTCTTT. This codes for CSVIIGQQSGTEAFF.

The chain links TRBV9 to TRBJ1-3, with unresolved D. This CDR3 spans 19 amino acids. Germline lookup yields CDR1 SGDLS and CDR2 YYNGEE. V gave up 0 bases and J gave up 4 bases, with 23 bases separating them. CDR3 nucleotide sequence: TGTGCCAGCAGCGTAGGTTTGGTTGGGAAGGAATCTGTGGGAAACACCATATATTTT. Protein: CASSVGLVGKESVGNTIYF.

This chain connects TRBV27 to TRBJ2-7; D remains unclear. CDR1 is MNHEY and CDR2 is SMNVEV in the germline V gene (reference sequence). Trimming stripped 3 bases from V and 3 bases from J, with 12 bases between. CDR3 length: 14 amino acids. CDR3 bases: TGTGCCAGCAGTTTTGCTCGACGGATCTACGAGCAGTACTTC. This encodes CASSFARRIYEQYF.

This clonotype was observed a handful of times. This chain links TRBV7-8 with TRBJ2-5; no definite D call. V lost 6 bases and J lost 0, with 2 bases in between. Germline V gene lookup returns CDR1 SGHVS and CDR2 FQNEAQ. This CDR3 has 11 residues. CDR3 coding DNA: TGTGCCAGCAGAAACCAAGAGACCCAGTACTTC. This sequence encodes CASRNQETQYF.